One sample yielded the 8 T cell receptor beta chains listed below, sequenced in a study of Ad26.COV2.S vaccination and SARS-CoV-2 variants. This sample's treatment: 15 to 20 received Ad26.COV2.S at low or high dose, single or two shots; about 5 received placebo; per-sample allocation not given. It was on day 63 after the first vaccine or placebo injection that samples were taken. The protocol was immunoSEQ multiplex PCR, while the TCRdb copy is restricted to in-frame clones and leaves out a portion. Of 400,000 to 450,000 clones in the sample, 90% are singletons; the top ten hold roughly 4%. The starting material was peripheral blood, obtained in a trial of Ad26.COV2.S vaccine versus placebo. Source of these receptors: a person aged 18-60 years who received the Ad26.COV2.S COVID-19 vaccine or a placebo.

The gene calls are TRBV7-2 and TRBJ2-7, with 8 bases matching TRBD1. Looked up from germline, CDR1 is SGHTA and CDR2 is FQGNSA. J gave up 2 bases and V 5 bases, and 5 bases lay outside the gene matches. This CDR3 has 14 residues. The CDR3 region has the DNA TGTGCCAGCAGCATCGGACAGGGTACCTACGAGCAGTACTTC. Translated: CASSIGQGTYEQYF.

The chain links TRBV19 to TRBJ2-5, with TRBD1 identical over 8 bases. The trim removed 3 bases at V and 5 bases at J, leaving 5 bases unmatched. The CDR3 extends over 14 amino acids. In germline, CDR1 is LNHDA, CDR2 SQIVND (reference sequence). The CDR3 bases are TGTGCCAGTAGTATCCAGGACAGGGACGAGACCCAGTACTTC. Translating gives CASSIQDRDETQYF.

The V and J genes are TRBV9 and TRBJ2-1, with 14 bases aligning to TRBD2. The CDR3 consists of 16 residues. Germline V lookup: CDR1 SGDLS, CDR2 YYNGEE. The V and J ends lost 4 bases and 7 bases, in that order; junction bases with no gene match: 7. The CDR3 DNA sequence: TGTGCCAGCAGCACGGCCGGGACTAGCGGGAGTAATGAGCAGTTCTTC. This gives the protein CASSTAGTSGSNEQFF. The variable domain in full, with the rest retrieved from reference TRBV9 and TRBJ2-1, is DSGVTQTPKHLITATGQRVTLRCSPRSGDLSVYWYQQSLDQGLQFLIQYYNGEERAKGNILERFSAQQFPDLHSELNLSSLELGDSALYFCASSTAGTSGSNEQFFGPGTRLTVL.

The genes are TRBV27 and TRBJ1-5; 7 bases align to TRBD1. The V gene's germline CDR1 is MNHEY and CDR2 SMNVEV (reference sequence). The CDR3 is made up of 17 amino acids. V trimming: 5 bases; J trimming: 5 bases; junction bases outside the gene matches: 15. This chain's CDR3 is CASSPLKTGPLYQPQHF. The CDR3 region has the DNA TGTGCCAGCAGTCCGCTCAAGACAGGGCCTTTGTATCAGCCCCAGCATTTT.

The chain has TRBV7-7 and TRBJ2-5, with a tentative D call TRBD2 (5 bases). The length of the CDR3 is 15 residues. V lost 0 bases and J lost 4, with 12 bases in between. Germline assignment: CDR1 SSHAT and CDR2 FNYEAQ (reference sequence). The CDR3 loop reads CASSLALSSRETQYF. In nucleotides, the CDR3 is TGTGCCAGCAGCTTAGCGCTATCTAGCCGAGAGACCCAGTACTTC.

The chain uses TRBV7-8 and TRBJ1-5; D is perhaps TRBD1 (5 bases). This CDR3 has 15 residues. Trimming took off 5 bases at V and 0 bases at J, with 11 bases between the two ends. Germline V gene data show CDR1 as SGHVS and CDR2 as FQNEAQ. CDR3 amino acids: CASSRGVFSNQPQHF. The CDR3 nucleotides read TGTGCCAGCAGCCGAGGGGTCTTTAGCAATCAGCCCCAGCATTTT.

V is TRBV29-1 and J is TRBJ2-7; a possible D gene is TRBD1 (6 bases). The CDR3 length is 12 residues. Trimming left V 3 bases short and J 2 bases short, with 8 bases between. CDR1 is SQVTM and CDR2 is ANQGSEA in the germline V gene. CDR3 in amino acids: CSVDSGAYEQYF. In DNA form, the CDR3 reads TGCAGCGTTGATTCAGGGGCCTACGAGCAGTACTTC.

The genes are TRBV12-3 or TRBV12-4 and TRBJ1-5; no definite D call. V was pared by 2 bases and J by 8 bases, with 10 bases between. The CDR3 has 13 residues. This CDR3 reads CASSLSGEKPQHF. CDR3 sequence (DNA): TGTGCCAGCAGTTTATCCGGGGAAAAGCCCCAGCATTTT.